The clone carrying this TCR beta chain showed up just a few times. Its cognate antigen is unknown. Germline loops: CDR1 KGHSH, CDR2 LQKENI. Germline trimming cut 4 bases from V and 6 bases from J; bases unmatched to any gene: 5. This CDR3 is 13 amino acids long. The data are from a study of T cell repertoires in aging, cancer and after chemotherapy. Overall study context: Glioblastoma patients receiving temozolomide-based therapy gave paired samples before and after chemotherapy.

Findings of the study overall: Age-matched healthy donors had significantly more diverse, less clonal blood TCR repertoires than untreated cancer patients.

A mixed TRB-A/B primer pool amplified rearranged TRB by multiplex touch-down PCR. Each CDR3 protein gets one entry after TCRdb re-called the multiplex PCR reads with MiXCR. The sample lists roughly 5,600 distinct CDR3 sequences, approximately 30% occurring once. TCR beta rearrangements were amplified from peripheral blood genomic DNA. This TCR was sampled from a human donor with a solid tumor. This chain links TRBV18 with TRBJ1-1; TRBD1 aligns across 7 bases. The sample was blood. CDR3 residues: CASSRLQGAEAFF. The CDR3 DNA sequence: TGTGCCAGCTCACGATTGCAGGGGGCTGAAGCTTTCTTT.